The 30 T cell receptor beta chains given below trace back to one sample, sequenced in a study of Ad26.COV2.S vaccination and SARS-CoV-2 variants. Repertoires were generated with immunoSEQ multiplex PCR, while TCRdb's copy carries only in-frame clones and drops some. Among roughly 510,000 clones, 70% to 90% were seen once, and the ten largest hold around 13%. Sample treatment: over 15 received Ad26.COV2.S at low or high dose, single or two shots; five or six received placebo; per-sample allocation not given. Day 63 after the first injection of vaccine or placebo was the sampling time. Specimen: peripheral blood, collected in a trial of Ad26.COV2.S vaccine versus placebo. These receptors originate from a person aged 18-60 years who received the Ad26.COV2.S COVID-19 vaccine or a placebo.

The J gene is TRBJ2-3, the V gene TRBV2; 9 bases map to TRBD2. The CDR3 totals 15 residues. Trimming cost V 6 bases and J 4 bases; bases outside gene matches: 8. In germline, CDR1 is SNHLY, CDR2 FYNNEI. In DNA form, the CDR3 reads TGTGCCAGCAGGGACCCAGGCGGGAGGGCAGATACGCAGTATTTT. Translating it yields CASRDPGGRADTQYF.

The CDR3 is CASSHHNEGQGSYGYTF. The DNA for the CDR3 is TGTGCCAGCAGCCACCACAACGAGGGACAGGGGAGCTATGGCTACACCTTC. The J gene is TRBJ1-2, the V gene TRBV3-1 (or the pseudogene TRBV3-2), with 10 bases aligning to TRBD1. With V trimmed by 3 bases and J by 4 bases, 11 bases remained unmatched. The CDR3 is 17 amino acids. CDR1 and CDR2 (germline): LGHDT, YNNKEL (reference sequence).

The V and J genes are TRBV12-3 or TRBV12-4 and TRBJ2-2; D call uncertain. This CDR3 has 13 residues. Trimming took 7 bases from V and 6 from J, leaving 12 bases between them. CDR3 loop: CASKLINPGELFF. CDR3 nucleotides: TGTGCCAGCAAACTCATTAACCCCGGGGAGCTGTTTTTT.

J is TRBJ1-3 and V is TRBV7-6, with 10 positions matching TRBD1. This CDR3 has 17 residues. With 2 bases clipped from V and 3 bases from J, the junction kept 7 bases outside the gene matches. CDR1 is SGHVS and CDR2 is FNYEAQ in the germline V gene. The CDR3 DNA reads TGTGCCAGCAGCTTACGGGACCGGGACAGGGGTGGAAACACCATATATTTT. Its protein is CASSLRDRDRGGNTIYF.

The rearrangement uses TRBV19 and TRBJ2-3; possible D gene TRBD2, 6 bases. CDR1 LNHDA and CDR2 SQIVND come from the germline V gene (reference sequence). The CDR3 covers 14 residues. V lost 10 bases to trimming and J lost 0 bases, with 14 bases between them. The CDR3 bases are TGTGCCACCACCCTAGCGCTTAGCACAGATACGCAGTATTTT. It encodes CATTLALSTDTQYF.

The chain links TRBV5-4 to TRBJ1-2; 7 positions match TRBD1. The CDR3 spans 15 residues. Germline lookup yields CDR1 SGHNT and CDR2 YYREEE (reference sequence). The trim removed 4 bases at V and 4 bases at J, leaving 10 bases unmatched. CDR3 in DNA: TGTGCCAGCAGCGCGTGGGACAGATACATCTATGGCTACACCTTC. Translating it yields CASSAWDRYIYGYTF.

The CDR3 sequence is CASRPGQVGIYEQYF. The CDR3 coding sequence is TGTGCCAGCAGGCCGGGACAGGTGGGAATCTACGAGCAGTACTTC. This chain connects TRBV27 to TRBJ2-7; 8 bases are a match to TRBD1. The germline V gene encodes CDR1 MNHEY and CDR2 SMNVEV (reference sequence). The V gene end was trimmed by 6 bases and the J gene end by 3 bases; junction bases not matched to a gene: 10. CDR3 length equals 15 residues.

Here the CDR3 DNA reads TGTGCCAGCAGTCCTTCAGGGGGGGGTGGTACGCAGTATTTT. Residues: CASSPSGGGGTQYF. The chain has TRBV28 and TRBJ2-3; possibly TRBD1 or TRBD2 for D (7 bases each). V lost 5 bases and J 8 bases, leaving 17 bases between the germline ends. The CDR3 has 14 residues. Germline V lookup: CDR1 MDHEN, CDR2 SYDVKM.

This chain uses TRBV3-1 (or the pseudogene TRBV3-2) with TRBJ1-1; possible D gene TRBD1, 6 bases. The CDR3 contains 13 residues. Trimming took off 3 bases at V and 1 base at J, with 6 bases between the two ends. The germline V gene has CDR1 LGHDT and CDR2 YNNKEL (reference sequence). This chain's CDR3 is CASSHRGNTEAFF. CDR3 coding DNA: TGTGCCAGCAGCCACAGGGGGAACACTGAAGCTTTCTTT.

The chain recombines TRBV7-2 with TRBJ2-7, with TRBD2 matching 8 bases. The V segment lost 3 bases and the J segment 5 bases; nucleotides outside the gene matches: 6. Per the germline V gene, CDR1 is SGHTA and CDR2 is FQGNSA. The length of the CDR3 is 14 residues. The CDR3 DNA reads TGTGCCAGCAGCTTGGGGACTAGGTCCCACGAGCAGTACTTC. Protein product: CASSLGTRSHEQYF.

CDR3 nucleotides: TGTGCCTGGAGTACGCTAGCGCCTAACAATGAGCAGTTCTTC. Translating gives CAWSTLAPNNEQFF. This chain links TRBV30 with TRBJ2-1, with a possible D match to TRBD2 (6 bases). Germline CDR1 and CDR2: GTSNPN and SVGIG (reference sequence). Deletions cut 2 bases from V and 5 bases from J, with 13 bases between. The CDR3 is made up of 14 amino acids.

The chain carries TRBV12-2 and TRBJ2-2. TRBV12-2 is an annotated pseudogene. The CDR3 is made up of 17 amino acids. CDR3 amino acids: CASRLAYRPTYTGELFF. CDR3 in DNA: TGTGCAAGTCGCTTAGCGTATCGCCCGACCTACACCGGGGAGCTGTTTTTT.

This clone was detected once. V is TRBV11-2 and J is TRBJ2-1, with D unresolved. CDR3 size: 13 residues. CDR1 is SGHAT, CDR2 FQNNGV, per germline. V was cut by 7 bases and J by 3 bases, with 10 bases left in between. The CDR3 loop reads CASNENDYNEQFF. The DNA for the CDR3 is TGTGCCAGCAACGAAAACGACTACAATGAGCAGTTCTTC.

This chain links TRBV11-3 with TRBJ2-2, with TRBD1 matching over 7 bases. J was trimmed by 4 bases and V by 8 bases; bases with no gene match: 4. The CDR3 is made up of 13 amino acids. Germline CDR1 and CDR2: SGHNT and YENEEA. CDR3 coding DNA: TGTGCCAGCTCAGGGGGTCCCACCGGGGAGCTGTTTTTT. Protein product: CASSGGPTGELFF.

This clone was seen only a few times. The chain employs TRBV21-1 and TRBJ2-1; TRBD1 is the table's D call and was not checked against the DNA. TRBV21-1 is given as a pseudogene. The CDR3 consists of 13 residues. The CDR3 sequence: CASSRSTGDEQFF. For the CDR3, the DNA is TGTGCCAGCAGCAGATCGACAGGGGATGAGCAGTTCTTC.

The CDR3 protein is CASSPISGRTSTDTQYF. CDR3 nucleotides: TGCGCCAGCAGCCCGATTAGCGGGAGGACCAGCACAGATACGCAGTATTTT. The chain joins TRBV5-1 to TRBJ2-3, with 10 bases matching TRBD2. The CDR3 totals 17 residues. Germline CDR1 SGHRS, CDR2 YFSETQ. Losses at the gene ends were 4 bases for V and 0 bases for J; bases not matched to a gene: 8.

This clone was observed a single time. The J gene is TRBJ2-4, the V gene TRBV28, with 7 positions matching TRBD2. The junction had 8 bases not matched to a gene; V was cut back by 3 bases and J by 0 bases. This CDR3 is built from 17 residues. The germline CDR1 and CDR2 sequences are MDHEN and SYDVKM. CDR3 loop: CASSLRSSGLAKNIQYF. The CDR3 DNA reads as TGTGCCAGCAGTTTGAGATCTAGCGGATTAGCCAAAAACATTCAGTACTTC.

The chain combines TRBV7-2 with TRBJ2-1, with D perhaps TRBD1 or TRBD2 (5 bases each). Between the trimmed V and J ends, which lost 1 base and 7 bases, there was a span of 17 bases. From germline, CDR1 is SGHTA and CDR2 FQGNSA. CDR3 size: 16 residues. CDR3 region: CASSLDRSRGSNEQFF. CDR3 in DNA: TGTGCCAGCAGCTTAGATCGTTCCCGGGGCTCAAATGAGCAGTTCTTC.

This chain joins TRBV19 and TRBJ1-3; D gene unclear. CDR1 and CDR2 from the germline V gene are LNHDA and SQIVND (reference sequence). The CDR3 has 14 residues. Deletions cut 7 bases from V and 0 bases from J, with 10 bases between. CDR3 in DNA: TGTGCCAGTACCCAGGCTCGCTCTGGAAACACCATATATTTT. It encodes CASTQARSGNTIYF.

V usage is TRBV9 and J usage is TRBJ1-5, with D tentatively TRBD1 (5 bases). The ends were cut back, 4 bases at V and 7 bases at J, with 12 bases in the middle. The germline V gene has CDR1 SGDLS and CDR2 YYNGEE. This CDR3 has 13 residues. The DNA of the CDR3 is TGTGCCAGCAGCTTCGGGGACCGCCAGCCCCAGCATTTT. It yields the protein CASSFGDRQPQHF. The full variable domain, completed using reference TRBV9 and TRBJ1-5, is DSGVTQTPKHLITATGQRVTLRCSPRSGDLSVYWYQQSLDQGLQFLIQYYNGEERAKGNILERFSAQQFPDLHSELNLSSLELGDSALYFCASSFGDRQPQHFGDGTRLSIL.

The V gene is TRBV10-3, the J gene TRBJ1-1; weak D call: TRBD1 (6 bases). Trimming cost V 8 bases and J 0 bases, with 7 bases left between them. Germline lookup yields CDR1 ENHRY and CDR2 SYGVKD. The CDR3 is made up of 12 amino acids. The CDR3 sequence is CAIRDMNTEAFF. The CDR3 coding sequence is TGTGCCATCCGGGACATGAACACTGAAGCTTTCTTT.

The V gene is TRBV24-1, the J gene TRBJ2-7; D unclear. The CDR3 loop spans 16 amino acids. Between the trimmed V and J ends, which lost 3 bases and 4 bases, there was a span of 18 bases. The germline gives CDR1 KGHDR, CDR2 SFDVKD. The CDR3 DNA follows: TGTGCCACCAGTGATCATATTCGGAAAAGAGGTTACGAGCAGTACTTC. Protein sequence: CATSDHIRKRGYEQYF.

The gene calls are TRBV10-2 and TRBJ1-1; 9 nucleotides align to TRBD1. Germline V lookup: CDR1 WSHSY, CDR2 SAAADI. V lost 6 bases and J lost 4; bases outside the gene matches: 9. The CDR3 is made up of 15 amino acids. The CDR3 loop is CASRDTGGAATEAFF. DNA for the CDR3: TGCGCCAGCAGAGACACAGGGGGCGCCGCCACTGAAGCTTTCTTT.

V gene TRBV3-1 (or the pseudogene TRBV3-2) combines with J gene TRBJ2-7, with 8 bases identical to TRBD1. The CDR3 is 16 residues long. The germline V gene has CDR1 LGHDT and CDR2 YNNKEL (reference sequence). V dropped 3 bases and J dropped 2; count of bases not matched to a gene: 9. CDR3 loop: CASSHRRGTGTYEQYF. DNA for the CDR3: TGTGCCAGCAGCCACCGCCGCGGGACAGGCACCTACGAGCAGTACTTC.

The CDR3 is CSASSGGRGEKLFF. The CDR3 DNA follows: TGCAGTGCTAGTAGTGGGGGGAGGGGTGAAAAACTGTTTTTT. V gene TRBV20-1 combines with J gene TRBJ1-4; perhaps TRBD1 as D (5 bases). This CDR3 spans 14 amino acids. The germline gives CDR1 DFQATT, CDR2 SNEGSKA (reference sequence). Trimming removed 3 bases at V and 7 bases at J, with 15 bases between.

The V and J genes are TRBV4-3 and TRBJ2-1, with D possibly being TRBD2 (6 bases). The CDR3 is made up of 14 amino acids. Deletions cut 2 bases from V and 10 bases from J, with 15 bases between. Germline CDR1 is LGHNA and CDR2 is YSLEER. The CDR3 bases are TGCGCCAGCAGCCAATCTAGGGCGCGGGGAGAGCAGTTCTTC. It encodes CASSQSRARGEQFF.

This rearrangement joins TRBV7-2 to TRBJ1-2, with 9 bases fitting TRBD1. Germline V gene data show CDR1 as SGHTA and CDR2 as FQGNSA. The CDR3 is made up of 15 amino acids. V shed 5 bases, J shed 4 bases, and the junction held 8 bases outside the gene matches. The CDR3 DNA reads TGTGCCAGCAGCCCTGGGGACAGGGAGAGCTATGGCTACACCTTC. It specifies CASSPGDRESYGYTF.

This chain connects TRBV7-9 to TRBJ2-5; D remains unclear. This CDR3 comprises 13 residues. CDR1 SEHNR and CDR2 FQNEAQ come from the germline V gene (reference sequence). V lost 5 bases to trimming and J lost 7 bases, with 14 bases between them. In DNA form, the CDR3 reads TGTGCCAGCAGCCATCGATCCGCCGGGACCCAGTACTTC. It is translated as CASSHRSAGTQYF.

This chain links TRBV19 with TRBJ1-6; TRBD1 aligns across 8 bases. Germline CDR1 is LNHDA and CDR2 is SQIVND (reference sequence). The CDR3 spans 16 residues. V lost 4 bases, J lost 9 bases, and 11 bases stayed unmatched. The CDR3 region is CASSTRAQGVGSPLHF. CDR3 DNA sequence: TGTGCCAGTAGTACACGGGCACAGGGGGTAGGTTCACCCCTCCACTTT.

V and J are TRBV30 and TRBJ2-1; D perhaps matches TRBD2 (6 bases). The CDR3 length is 15 residues. CDR1 is GTSNPN, CDR2 SVGIG, per germline (reference sequence). V was pared by 1 base and J by 5 bases, with 15 bases between. CDR3 sequence (DNA): TGTGCCTGGAGTGGGGACTGGAAGAATAACAATGAGCAGTTCTTC. This gives the protein CAWSGDWKNNNEQFF.